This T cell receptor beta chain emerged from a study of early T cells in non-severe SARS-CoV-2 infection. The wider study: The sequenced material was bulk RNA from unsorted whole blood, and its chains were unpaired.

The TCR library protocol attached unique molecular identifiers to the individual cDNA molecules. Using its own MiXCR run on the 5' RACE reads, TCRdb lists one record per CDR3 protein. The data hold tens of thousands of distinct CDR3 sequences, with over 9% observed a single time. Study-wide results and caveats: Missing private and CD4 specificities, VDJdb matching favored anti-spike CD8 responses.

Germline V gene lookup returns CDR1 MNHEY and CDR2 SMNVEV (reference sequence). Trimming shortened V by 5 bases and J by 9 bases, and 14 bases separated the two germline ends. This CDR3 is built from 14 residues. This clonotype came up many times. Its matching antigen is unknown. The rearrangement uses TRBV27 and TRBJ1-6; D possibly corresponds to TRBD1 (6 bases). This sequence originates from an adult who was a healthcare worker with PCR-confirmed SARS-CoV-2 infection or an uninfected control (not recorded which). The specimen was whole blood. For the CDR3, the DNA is TGTGCCAGCAGTACGTACAGGGAGACTTCACCCCTCCACTTT. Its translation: CASSTYRETSPLHF.